A single sample gave rise to the 9 T cell receptor beta chains below, sequenced in a study of cytomegalovirus exposure and HLA in healthy donors. The PCR contained 60 Vbeta and 13 Jbeta primers. TCRdb's table, derived via immunoSEQ multiplex PCR, lists solely in-frame clones and lacks some. The table has under 150,000 clones, roughly four fifths seen once. The sequencing sample was made of PBMCs. The receptors here all came from a man aged 25-40 years in good health and CMV-seropositive.

CDR3 sequence reads: CSASISYGYTF. In DNA, the CDR3 is TGCAGTGCTAGTATCAGCTATGGCTACACCTTC. The chain uses TRBV20-1 and TRBJ1-2; D unresolved. Per the germline V gene, CDR1 is DFQATT and CDR2 is SNEGSKA (reference sequence). The CDR3 totals 11 residues. With 3 bases removed from V and 4 bases from J, the gap between germline ends came to 6 bases.

The V gene is TRBV15, the J gene TRBJ2-1; 10 nucleotides align to TRBD2. The length of the CDR3 is 16 residues. Germline V gene sequence: CDR1 LNHNV, CDR2 YYDKDF (reference sequence). V dropped 5 bases and J dropped 3; count of bases not matched to a gene: 7. CDR3 in amino acids: CATSPMASGGYNEQFF. The DNA for the CDR3 is TGTGCCACCAGCCCGATGGCTAGCGGGGGCTACAATGAGCAGTTCTTC.

This clone was counted a few times. The gene calls are TRBV30 and TRBJ1-5, with D possibly being TRBD1 (6 bases). The length of the CDR3 is 16 residues. The V end lost 5 bases, the J end lost 0 bases, and 17 bases lay between the germline ends. Germline V gives CDR1 GTSNPN, CDR2 SVGIG (reference sequence). CDR3 in amino acids: CAWAHDRRYSNQPQHF. The DNA of the CDR3 is TGTGCCTGGGCCCACGACAGGCGGTATAGCAATCAGCCCCAGCATTTT.

The V gene is TRBV10-3, the J gene TRBJ2-3, with 7 bases that match TRBD1. The CDR3 contains 14 residues. The germline V gene encodes CDR1 ENHRY and CDR2 SYGVKD. V lost 11 bases to trimming and J lost 2 bases; unmatched junction nucleotides: 10. CDR3 amino acids: CALRRGTTTDTQYF. Written as DNA, the CDR3 is TGTGCCCTCCGCAGGGGGACCACCACAGATACGCAGTATTTT.

The chain links TRBV30 to TRBJ2-7; maybe TRBD2 (6 bases). Trimming took off 1 base at V and 3 bases at J, with 22 bases between the two ends. This CDR3 is 17 amino acids long. The germline CDR1 and CDR2 sequences are GTSNPN and SVGIG (reference sequence). The CDR3 region is CAWSGVLGSGGVYEQYF. The CDR3 DNA reads as TGTGCCTGGAGTGGTGTTTTAGGTAGCGGAGGTGTCTACGAGCAGTACTTC.

This chain uses TRBV29-1 with TRBJ2-6, with D perhaps TRBD2 (6 bases). V lost 3 bases and J lost 2, with 8 bases in between. The germline gives CDR1 SQVTM, CDR2 ANQGSEA. The CDR3 runs 14 residues. The CDR3 bases are TGCAGCGTTGATGGAGGGCCTGGGGCCAACGTCCTGACTTTC. Amino acids: CSVDGGPGANVLTF.

V usage is TRBV2 and J usage is TRBJ2-4, with TRBD1 matching 8 bases. The germline CDR1 and CDR2 sequences are SNHLY and FYNNEI. The junction had 6 bases not matched to a gene; V was cut back by 5 bases and J by 0 bases. The CDR3 totals 16 residues. The CDR3 loop reads CASSLSDRGAKNIQYF. The DNA for the CDR3 is TGTGCCAGCAGTCTTTCCGACAGGGGAGCCAAAAACATTCAGTACTTC.

Only one count was recorded for this clone. The chain combines TRBV9 with TRBJ2-2; 7 bases are shared with TRBD1. The germline V gene encodes CDR1 SGDLS and CDR2 YYNGEE. The CDR3 spans 16 residues. V lost 3 bases, J lost 8 bases, and 13 bases stayed unmatched. The CDR3 spells CASSAPGQVSSGELFF. Here the CDR3 DNA reads TGTGCCAGCAGCGCCCCCGGACAGGTCTCATCTGGGGAGCTGTTTTTT.

V gene TRBV21-1 combines with J gene TRBJ2-5; the DNA was not compared with TRBD2, the D call given in the table. TRBV21-1 is noted as a pseudogene. The length of the CDR3 is 17 residues. This CDR3 reads CASSKGPGVSEEETQYF. The CDR3 DNA reads as TGTGCCAGCAGCAAAGGTCCGGGGGTAAGCGAAGAAGAGACCCAGTACTTC.